The clone carrying this T cell receptor beta chain was observed a handful of times. This entry is derived from a study of response to subunit inactivated influenza vaccine. Trimming removed 7 bases from V and 8 bases from J, with 24 bases in between. The CDR3 is made up of 17 amino acids. Germline CDR1 reads LNHDA; CDR2 reads SQIVND (reference sequence). TCRdb independently ran MiXCR on the RT-PCR reads; one entry per CDR3 protein. The sample carries about 300,000 distinct CDR3 sequences, roughly 22% recorded once. This sequence was found in a man aged 50 to 69 who received an inactivated influenza vaccine. The source was PBMCs from blood, collected around 22 months after vaccination. J is TRBJ1-6 and V is TRBV19, with D uncertain. DNA of the CDR3: TGTGCCAGTACCAACCGAGGTCCCTCAAGCCGACATTCACCCCTCCACTTT. This encodes CASTNRGPSSRHSPLHF.